This T cell receptor (beta chain) was sequenced in a study of blood T cells in healthy people across ages. CDR3 size: 13 residues. Combining a sample-barcoded 5' primer with a J-beta primer mix, a second PCR ran for roughly 7 to 12 cycles. In TCRdb, the 5' RACE reads were re-called with MiXCR into one record per CDR3 protein. Among 800,000 to 950,000 distinct CDR3 sequences, about 48% were seen once, and the ten largest hold about an eighth. Notes on the study in general: Long-lived and aged donors differed, with more naive CD4+ cells and higher diversity in the long-lived. Underestimates were what the diversity estimates from one million T cells were considered to be. The unknown donor CMV status may have confounded expanded clonotype changes.

As regards this clonotype: The antigen is undetermined.

Sequencing was carried out using blood. The genes are TRBV21-1 and TRBJ2-3; the table's D call of TRBD1 was not tested on the DNA. TRBV21-1 is recorded as a pseudogene. The sequence derives from a man aged 30 to 39 in good health. CDR3 loop: CASSKAPGDTQYF. In nucleotides, the CDR3 is TGTGCCAGCAGCAAAGCCCCGGGGGATACGCAGTATTTT.